Listed here are 26 T cell receptor beta chains from one sample, sequenced in a study of neoadjuvant anti-PD-1 for oral cavity cancer. Profiling relied on immunoSEQ multiplex PCR, and the TCRdb table lists in-frame clones only, not all of them. The data contain under 15,000 clones, about 70% of them singletons. Time point described: after neoadjuvant nivolumab, at surgical resection. The source was PBMCs, collected after nivolumab (anti-PD-1) treatment. These TCRs come from a person between 40 and 85 years old with oral cavity squamous cell carcinoma.

V is TRBV14 and J is TRBJ2-3; D is perhaps TRBD2 (6 bases). Germline V lookup: CDR1 SGHDN, CDR2 FVKESK. The CDR3 is made up of 13 amino acids. The V gene lost 4 bases and the J gene lost 5 bases, with 10 bases spanning the gap. CDR3 nucleotides: TGTGCCAGCAGCCTAGCCGGGGGAGATACGCAGTATTTT. Its protein is CASSLAGGDTQYF.

This clone turned up a few times. The J gene is TRBJ2-3, the V gene TRBV7-9; a weak D match, TRBD2 (7 bases). Trimming took 5 bases from V and 4 from J, leaving 16 bases between them. There are 15 residues in the CDR3. CDR1 is SEHNR, CDR2 FQNEAQ, per germline (reference sequence). The chain's CDR3 is CASSPPRGAPDTQYF. CDR3 nucleotide sequence: TGTGCCAGCAGCCCCCCACGGGGGGCCCCAGATACGCAGTATTTT.

This chain connects TRBV9 to TRBJ1-5; D unresolved. The ends were cut back, 0 bases at V and 3 bases at J, with 10 bases in the middle. In germline, CDR1 is SGDLS, CDR2 YYNGEE. CDR3 size: 15 residues. As DNA, the CDR3 is TGTGCCAGCAGCGTAGACGGAGGAAACAATCAGCCCCAGCATTTT. The encoded protein is CASSVDGGNNQPQHF.

The rearrangement joins TRBV28 to TRBJ2-3; 10 bases are shared with TRBD2. V lost 6 bases, J lost 3 bases, and 9 bases stayed unmatched. Looked up from germline, CDR1 is MDHEN and CDR2 is SYDVKM. The CDR3 contains 16 residues. The CDR3 protein is CASSPAASGRTDTQYF. Here the CDR3 DNA reads TGTGCCAGCAGCCCAGCCGCTAGCGGGAGAACAGATACGCAGTATTTT. The full variable domain, in which reference TRBV28 and TRBJ2-3 provide the parts outside the CDR3, is DVKVTQSSRYLVKRTGEKVFLECVQDMDHENMFWYRQDPGLGLRLIYFSYDVKMKEKGDIPEGYSVSREKKERFSLILESASTNQTSMYLCASSPAASGRTDTQYFGPGTRLTVL.

The chain employs TRBV5-4 and TRBJ1-2; TRBD1 agrees at 8 bases. The CDR3 sequence is 14 residues long. Trimming cost V 5 bases and J 4 bases; bases outside gene matches: 7. The germline gives CDR1 SGHNT, CDR2 YYREEE (reference sequence). In nucleotides, the CDR3 is TGTGCCAGCAGGTTACAGGGGGGCTCCTATGGCTACACCTTC. Encoded protein: CASRLQGGSYGYTF.

J is TRBJ1-1 and V is TRBV28; maybe TRBD1 (6 bases). The length of the CDR3 is 16 residues. Trimming removed 8 bases at V and 0 bases at J, with 19 bases between. Per the germline V gene, CDR1 is MDHEN and CDR2 is SYDVKM. The CDR3 loop is CASPPAGGSMNTEAFF. As DNA, the CDR3 is TGTGCCAGCCCCCCCGCGGGGGGCAGTATGAACACTGAAGCTTTCTTT.

The chain employs TRBV7-9 and TRBJ2-5, with TRBD2 matching 9 bases. The V segment lost 3 bases and the J segment 3 bases; nucleotides outside the gene matches: 8. Germline V gives CDR1 SEHNR, CDR2 FQNEAQ (reference sequence). The CDR3 covers 16 residues. Here the CDR3 DNA reads TGTGCCAGCAGCTTTAGTTTAGCGGGGGAAAAAGAGACCCAGTACTTC. As protein: CASSFSLAGEKETQYF.

The chain uses TRBV6-5 and TRBJ2-7, with D unresolved. V was clipped by 0 bases and J by 0 bases, with 3 bases between them. This CDR3 comprises 13 residues. Germline V CDR1 and CDR2: MNHEY, SVGAGI. The chain's CDR3 is CASSYSYSYEQYF. In nucleotides, the CDR3 is TGTGCCAGCAGTTACTCGTACTCCTACGAGCAGTACTTC.

This clone has a single count. The chain recombines TRBV7-3 with TRBJ2-3; D is ambiguous. This CDR3 region has 14 residues. V gave up 0 bases and J gave up 5 bases, with 9 bases separating them. Germline CDR1 and CDR2: SGHTA and FQGTGA. The CDR3 DNA is TGTGCCAGCAGCTTAACAGTTTTATTAGATACGCAGTATTTT. It yields the protein CASSLTVLLDTQYF. Looking up the rest from reference TRBV7-3 and TRBJ2-3 gives the full variable domain: GAGVSQTPSNKVTEKGKYVELRCDPISGHTALYWYRQSLGQGPEFLIYFQGTGAADDSGLPNDRFFAVRPEGSVSTLKIQRTERGDSAVYLCASSLTVLLDTQYFGPGTRLTVL.

The DNA of the CDR3 is TGTGCCAGCAGCCGTACTAGCGTCTCCTACAATGAGCAGTTCTTC. It translates to CASSRTSVSYNEQFF. The chain couples TRBV27 to TRBJ2-1, with TRBD2 identical over 7 bases. The CDR3 sequence is 15 residues long. V lost 6 bases to trimming and J lost 0 bases; unmatched junction nucleotides: 5. The germline CDR1 and CDR2 sequences are MNHEY and SMNVEV (reference sequence).

This clone was seen a handful of times. The chain combines TRBV30 with TRBJ1-1, with D hard to call. The ends were cut back, 0 bases at V and 7 bases at J, with 9 bases in the middle. CDR3 size: 12 residues. Germline values: CDR1 GTSNPN, CDR2 SVGIG (reference sequence). DNA of the CDR3: TGTGCCTGGAGTGTACCCGATCTTGAAGCTTTCTTT. Protein sequence: CAWSVPDLEAFF.

The chain has TRBV14 and TRBJ2-7, with D uncertain. The CDR3 is made up of 14 amino acids. The germline gives CDR1 SGHDN, CDR2 FVKESK. Trimming shortened V by 2 bases and J by 3 bases, and 11 bases separated the two germline ends. CDR3 bases: TGTGCCAGCAGCCAATATTACCAAAACTACGAGCAGTACTTC. This codes for CASSQYYQNYEQYF.

The chain combines TRBV30 with TRBJ2-7; unclear D gene. Trimming took off 0 bases at V and 3 bases at J, with 6 bases between the two ends. The CDR3 spans 12 residues. Germline assignment: CDR1 GTSNPN and CDR2 SVGIG (reference sequence). The CDR3: CAWSVFNYEQYF. As DNA, the CDR3 is TGTGCCTGGAGTGTCTTTAACTACGAGCAGTACTTC.

The chain is built from TRBV2 and TRBJ2-5; no definite D call. The CDR3 consists of 11 residues. Between the trimmed V and J ends, which lost 7 bases and 3 bases, there was a span of 6 bases. The germline gives CDR1 SNHLY, CDR2 FYNNEI. CDR3 sequence reads: CASTRKETQYF. The CDR3 DNA reads TGTGCCAGCACCCGGAAAGAGACCCAGTACTTC.

The J gene is TRBJ1-1, the V gene TRBV6-1; tentative D call: TRBD1 (6 bases). CDR3 size: 13 residues. Germline CDR1 is MNHNS and CDR2 is SASEGT. V was shortened by 2 bases and J by 7 bases, with 11 bases between the two germline ends. As DNA, the CDR3 is TGTGCCAGCAGTGAAATGGACAGCTTTGAAGCTTTCTTT. It encodes CASSEMDSFEAFF.

The chain joins TRBV11-2 to TRBJ2-7; either TRBD1 or TRBD2 may fit D (5 bases each). The germline V gene has CDR1 SGHAT and CDR2 FQNNGV. V gave up 7 bases and J gave up 4 bases, with 20 bases separating them. The CDR3 extends over 15 amino acids. CDR3 coding DNA: TGTGCCAGCAAAACGGGACCAGGTGTTTATTACGAGCAGTACTTC. Residues: CASKTGPGVYYEQYF.

The chain uses TRBV15 and TRBJ1-2, with D possibly matching TRBD1 (5 bases). Germline values: CDR1 LNHNV, CDR2 YYDKDF (reference sequence). This CDR3 has 15 residues. V lost 5 bases and J lost 6, with 19 bases in between. CDR3 nucleotides: TGTGCCACCAGCGAGGGGCCGGGGGGTCCACATGGCTACACCTTC. Protein: CATSEGPGGPHGYTF.

This chain joins TRBV6-5 and TRBJ1-1, with D possibly being TRBD1 (5 bases). Trimming pared 8 bases from V and 1 base from J, leaving 11 bases between. The CDR3 runs 13 residues. In germline, CDR1 is MNHEY, CDR2 SVGAGI. In DNA form, the CDR3 reads TGTGCCAGCGTCTCGGGGGGGAACACTGAAGCTTTCTTT. It encodes CASVSGGNTEAFF.

The chain carries TRBV5-1 and TRBJ2-1; D call uncertain. In germline, CDR1 is SGHRS, CDR2 YFSETQ. The ends were cut back, 4 bases at V and 9 bases at J, with 11 bases in the middle. This CDR3 comprises 12 residues. This CDR3 reads CASSHGSGEQFF. CDR3 nucleotide sequence: TGCGCCAGCAGCCACGGCTCGGGTGAGCAGTTCTTC.

The V call is TRBV19, the J call TRBJ2-3, with D perhaps given as TRBD1 or TRBD2 (5 bases each). Trimming left V 1 base short and J 6 bases short, with 14 bases between. The CDR3 runs 15 residues. Germline V gives CDR1 LNHDA, CDR2 SQIVND (reference sequence). The CDR3 loop is CASSIGRVPGDTQYF. CDR3 coding DNA: TGTGCCAGTAGTATAGGCAGGGTTCCGGGGGATACGCAGTATTTT. The whole variable domain, filled in from reference TRBV19 and TRBJ2-3, reads DGGITQSPKYLFRKEGQNVTLSCEQNLNHDAMYWYRQDPGQGLRLIYYSQIVNDFQKGDIAEGYSVSREKKESFPLTVTSAQKNPTAFYLCASSIGRVPGDTQYFGPGTRLTVL.

The chain links TRBV5-1 to TRBJ1-1, with D possibly being TRBD1 (5 bases). CDR1 and CDR2 from the germline V gene are SGHRS and YFSETQ. Trimming removed 2 bases at V and 0 bases at J, with 20 bases between. The CDR3 has 18 residues. In DNA form, the CDR3 reads TGCGCCAGCAGCTTCCGTTCCAGGGACGGGATCCTGAACACTGAAGCTTTCTTT. Translating it yields CASSFRSRDGILNTEAFF.

The rearrangement joins TRBV2 to TRBJ2-7; 9 nucleotides agree with TRBD1. V trimming: 5 bases; J trimming: 5 bases; junction bases outside the gene matches: 7. The CDR3 sequence is 14 residues long. CDR1 and CDR2 (germline): SNHLY, FYNNEI. CDR3 residues: CASSSDRGFDEQYF. The CDR3, as DNA: TGTGCCAGCAGTAGTGACAGGGGGTTCGACGAGCAGTACTTC.

This sequence joins TRBV27 and TRBJ2-7; D unclear. The CDR3 runs 11 residues. Per germline, CDR1 MNHEY and CDR2 SMNVEV (reference sequence). Trimming shortened V by 4 bases and J by 2 bases, and 3 bases separated the two germline ends. The CDR3 DNA reads as TGTGCCAGCAGTTCAACCTACGAGCAGTACTTC. Encoded protein: CASSSTYEQYF.

The CDR3 bases are TGTGCCAGCTTGGGTCGGGGGACGCCGTCCGGGGAGCAGTACTTC. It translates to CASLGRGTPSGEQYF. The chain has TRBV6-6 and TRBJ2-7, with a possible D match to TRBD2 (6 bases). Looked up from germline, CDR1 is MNHNY and CDR2 is SVGAGI (reference sequence). V shed 8 bases and J shed 7 bases, with 24 bases lying between them. The CDR3 sequence is 15 residues long.

This clone was detected once. The J gene is TRBJ2-1, the V gene TRBV7-8; maybe TRBD2 (5 bases). Germline values: CDR1 SGHVS, CDR2 FQNEAQ. Trimming took 2 bases from V and 3 from J, leaving 14 bases between them. This CDR3 spans 16 amino acids. The CDR3 DNA reads TGTGCCAGCAGCTTATTGGCCAGCGGCGACTACAATGAGCAGTTCTTC. Translated, it gives CASSLLASGDYNEQFF.

This clone was seen only a few times. The chain is built from TRBV5-1 and TRBJ1-3; D is possibly TRBD1 (5 bases). The CDR3 runs to 13 residues. In germline, CDR1 is SGHRS, CDR2 YFSETQ. V gave up 4 bases and J gave up 8 bases, with 13 bases separating them. The CDR3 sequence: CASSQDMPDTIYF. In nucleotides, the CDR3 is TGCGCCAGCAGCCAGGACATGCCGGACACCATATATTTT.